The sequence of this TCR beta chain was determined in a study of blood T cells in healthy people across ages. Study information: Using template switching, researchers captured about one barcoded beta molecule for each two T cells.

After removal of 0 bases from V and 7 bases from J, the junction contained 9 bases not matched to a gene. Per germline, CDR1 SGHTA and CDR2 FQGTGA. The CDR3 has 16 amino acids. Sample-barcoded 5' priming and a J-beta primer mix drove a second PCR of roughly 6 to 12 cycles. From the 5' RACE reads, TCRdb called clonotypes with MiXCR, one entry per CDR3 protein. The data contain 910,000 or so distinct CDR3 sequences, approximately 50% of them singletons. This clonotype was recorded only once. This receptor was obtained from a woman in her sixties in good health. The sample was blood. The chain joins TRBV7-3 to TRBJ2-1; TRBD1 aligns across 7 bases. The CDR3 loop reads CASSLTGGAALNEQFF. DNA of the CDR3: TGTGCCAGCAGCTTAACAGGGGGCGCGGCATTGAATGAGCAGTTCTTC.